This TCR beta chain was sequenced in a study of monozygotic twins with inflammatory bowel disease. TCRdb re-called the 5' RACE reads and gives one entry per CDR3 protein, without DNA. The sample table sets out some 200,000 distinct CDR3 sequences. In germline, CDR1 is SGHNT, CDR2 YENEEA. The CDR3 consists of 12 residues. Staff drew an approximately 2.5 ml blood sample from each donor. Whole blood supplied total RNA, and T cells were not sorted. The study's findings and limits: Different T cell subtypes could not be distinguished. The existence of one strong signal or clonotype linked to IBD lacked support.

Notes on this clonotype: Its antigen is undetermined.

The TCR originated in a human donor with ulcerative colitis or Crohn's disease, or a healthy co-twin of an affected twin (not recorded which). This chain uses TRBV11-3 with TRBJ2-7; TCRdb selects TRBD1, and the lack of DNA leaves this call unchecked. Material: blood. The CDR3 protein is CASSARSGEQYF.